This entry lists 24 T cell receptor beta chains sequenced from one sample in a study of blood T cells in healthy people across ages. Using a J-beta primer mix together with a sample-barcoded 5' primer, a second PCR was run for roughly 6 to 12 cycles. From the 5' RACE reads, TCRdb called clonotypes with MiXCR, one entry per CDR3 protein. The data show about 1.4 million distinct CDR3 sequences, approximately 59% seen once. The sample taken for sequencing was blood. These receptors all stem from a man in his late teens or twenties in good health.

Here the CDR3 reads CASSYGRSRLHF. CDR3 nucleotides: TGTGCCAGCAGTTACGGGAGATCTCGCCTCCACTTT. V usage is TRBV6-5 and J usage is TRBJ1-6, with unresolved D. This CDR3 region has 12 residues. V was clipped by 2 bases and J by 15 bases, with 11 bases between them. Germline V gives CDR1 MNHEY, CDR2 SVGAGI.

The DNA of the CDR3 is TGCGCCAGCAGCCCCCCGCTAGCGGGAGAATACAATGAGCAGTTCTTC. Its translation is CASSPPLAGEYNEQFF. The chain has TRBV5-1 and TRBJ2-1; TRBD2 agrees at 10 bases. The CDR3 runs 16 residues. V shed 4 bases and J 4 bases; nucleotides not matched to a gene: 8. CDR1 SGHRS and CDR2 YFSETQ come from the germline V gene.

This chain links TRBV6-2 or TRBV6-3 with TRBJ2-6; no definite D call. Trimming pared 7 bases from V and 0 bases from J, leaving 10 bases between. The germline CDR1 and CDR2 sequences are MNHEY and SVGEGT. The CDR3 covers 15 residues. CDR3 bases: TGTGCCAGCACTGTTTCTTTCTCTGGGGCCAACGTCCTGACTTTC. It codes for CASTVSFSGANVLTF.

This clonotype was picked up a small number of times. This chain connects TRBV7-2 to TRBJ2-2, with D hard to call. Trimming took off 1 base at V and 6 bases at J, with 9 bases between the two ends. This CDR3 contains 14 residues. CDR1 is SGHTA and CDR2 is FQGNSA in the germline V gene. CDR3 DNA sequence: TGTGCCAGCAGCTTAGTCCGTGGGGCCGGGGAGCTGTTTTTT. This codes for CASSLVRGAGELFF.

This chain uses TRBV6-1 with TRBJ1-2; D is unclear. This CDR3 is 14 amino acids long. Germline CDR1 and CDR2: MNHNS and SASEGT. V lost 1 base and J 3 bases, leaving 9 bases between the germline ends. In DNA, the CDR3 is TGTGCCAGCAGTGAAGTGGTCCATTACTATGGCTACACCTTC. Protein sequence: CASSEVVHYYGYTF.

This clonotype was observed a handful of times. The genes are TRBV29-1 and TRBJ1-1, with a tentative D call TRBD1 (6 bases). Trimming took off 7 bases at V and 5 bases at J, with 8 bases between the two ends. This CDR3 contains 10 residues. Germline values: CDR1 SQVTM, CDR2 ANQGSEA. The CDR3 reads CSARGTEAFF. CDR3 nucleotide sequence: TGCAGCGCTAGGGGGACTGAAGCTTTCTTT.

This clonotype was found a few times. This chain links TRBV29-1 with TRBJ2-5; no firm D call. Germline V gene lookup returns CDR1 SQVTM and CDR2 ANQGSEA. Deletions cut 4 bases from V and 0 bases from J, with 9 bases between. The CDR3 is made up of 13 amino acids. This CDR3 is CSVALGNQETQYF. CDR3 DNA: TGCAGCGTTGCCCTGGGAAACCAAGAGACCCAGTACTTC. Together with reference TRBV29-1 and TRBJ2-5, the CDR3 gives the full variable domain: SAVISQKPSRDICQRGTSLTIQCQVDSQVTMMFWYRQQPGQSLTLIATANQGSEATYESGFVIDKFPISRPNLTFSTLTVSNMSPEDSSIYLCSVALGNQETQYFGPGTRLLVL.

This clonotype was detected only once. This chain uses TRBV11-2 with TRBJ2-7; TRBD2 might be the D (5 bases). Germline values: CDR1 SGHAT, CDR2 FQNNGV. The CDR3 covers 16 residues. Trimming pared 0 bases from V and 5 bases from J, leaving 17 bases between. The CDR3 reads CASSLDTGLSTHEQYF. The CDR3 DNA reads as TGTGCCAGCAGCTTAGACACCGGACTTTCTACCCACGAGCAGTACTTC.

V gene TRBV5-6 combines with J gene TRBJ2-7; 8 bases align to TRBD2. In germline, CDR1 is SGHDT, CDR2 YYEEEE. V lost 4 bases to trimming and J lost 1 base; unmatched junction nucleotides: 10. This CDR3 spans 16 amino acids. CDR3 bases: TGTGCCAGCAGCCCAGACCTTAGCGGGGCATCCTACGAGCAGTACTTC. Translation gives CASSPDLSGASYEQYF.

The chain employs TRBV18 and TRBJ2-1; D not certain. Per the germline V gene, CDR1 is KGHSH and CDR2 is LQKENI. CDR3 length: 14 amino acids. Trimming removed 2 bases at V and 5 bases at J, with 10 bases between. Here the CDR3 reads CASSPTYRDNEQFF. CDR3 sequence (DNA): TGTGCCAGCTCACCAACCTACCGGGACAATGAGCAGTTCTTC.

The chain joins TRBV5-1 to TRBJ2-7; TRBD2 might be the D (6 bases). V dropped 0 bases and J dropped 3 bases, with 13 bases sitting between them. CDR1 SGHRS and CDR2 YFSETQ come from the germline V gene. CDR3 size: 15 residues. The chain's CDR3 is CASSLAIAENYEQYF. The CDR3 nucleotides are TGCGCCAGCAGCTTGGCTATAGCGGAGAACTACGAGCAGTACTTC.

V is TRBV28 and J is TRBJ1-2; the D gene is possibly TRBD1 (5 bases). CDR1 MDHEN and CDR2 SYDVKM come from the germline V gene. This CDR3 is 14 amino acids long. V was shortened by 6 bases and J by 1 base, with 12 bases between the two germline ends. CDR3 DNA: TGTGCCAGCAGCCTTCGACAGCTTAACTATGGCTACACCTTC. It encodes CASSLRQLNYGYTF.

This clonotype was detected a few times. J is TRBJ2-1 and V is TRBV13; maybe TRBD2 (7 bases). Germline values: CDR1 PRHDT, CDR2 FYEKMQ (reference sequence). This CDR3 region has 16 residues. Trimming shortened V by 5 bases and J by 4 bases, and 18 bases separated the two germline ends. CDR3 region: CASSANRERGYNEQFF. CDR3 coding DNA: TGTGCCAGCAGCGCAAACAGGGAGCGGGGTTACAATGAGCAGTTCTTC.

This clonotype has only a few counts. The chain employs TRBV10-3 and TRBJ2-1; TRBD2 aligns across 11 bases. CDR1 and CDR2 from the germline V gene are ENHRY and SYGVKD. The CDR3 sequence is 15 residues long. Trimming took 10 bases from V and 6 from J; bases not matched to a gene: 11. This CDR3 is CATNPGLAASNEQFF. The CDR3, as DNA: TGTGCCACCAACCCGGGACTAGCGGCTTCCAATGAGCAGTTCTTC.

This clonotype occurred a few times. V gene TRBV29-1 combines with J gene TRBJ2-1; 8 bases agree with TRBD1. The CDR3 has 13 residues. Germline V gene data show CDR1 as SQVTM and CDR2 as ANQGSEA. J was trimmed by 1 base and V by 4 bases; bases with no gene match: 0. The CDR3 nucleotides read TGCAGCGTTGGGGACAGGTCCTACAATGAGCAGTTCTTC. As protein: CSVGDRSYNEQFF.

The J gene is TRBJ2-1, the V gene TRBV20-1; 12 nucleotides match TRBD2. The end of the DNA aligns better with TRBJ2-7, so the J call may be wrong. In germline, CDR1 is DFQATT, CDR2 SNEGSKA (reference sequence). This CDR3 has 17 amino acids. CDR3 in amino acids: CSATGLAGFSSYNEQYF. The CDR3 DNA follows: TGCAGTGCTACCGGACTAGCGGGATTCAGCTCCTACAATGAGCAGTACTTC.

Only a few counts were recorded for this clonotype. The rearrangement links TRBV7-2 to TRBJ2-5; no clear D gene. The length of the CDR3 is 14 residues. In germline, CDR1 is SGHTA, CDR2 FQGNSA. Trimming stripped 1 base from V and 3 bases from J, with 9 bases between. CDR3 nucleotide sequence: TGTGCCAGCAGCTTAGATCCTCGGAAAGAGACCCAGTACTTC. Amino acids: CASSLDPRKETQYF.

The V gene is TRBV6-6, the J gene TRBJ1-1; D is possibly TRBD1 (5 bases). The CDR3 has 15 residues. The V and J ends lost 4 bases and 3 bases respectively, with 15 bases between them. Looked up from germline, CDR1 is MNHNY and CDR2 is SVGAGI (reference sequence). For the CDR3, the DNA is TGTGCCAGCAGTTCGGGACCCCCTCGGGACACTGAAGCTTTCTTT. Its protein product is CASSSGPPRDTEAFF.

This clonotype was found a few times. The gene calls are TRBV12-3 or TRBV12-4 and TRBJ2-7; 7 bases align to TRBD1. Trimming took 5 bases from V and 3 from J; bases not matched to a gene: 4. The CDR3 runs to 13 residues. DNA for the CDR3: TGTGCCAGCAGTGTAACAGGGGACTACGAGCAGTACTTC. Its protein is CASSVTGDYEQYF.

This clonotype was seen a handful of times. The chain links TRBV6-6 to TRBJ2-7, with 11 bases that match TRBD1. The CDR3 sequence is 15 residues long. Germline CDR1 is MNHNY and CDR2 is SVGAGI (reference sequence). V shed 0 bases, J shed 7 bases, and the junction held 5 bases outside the gene matches. Written as DNA, the CDR3 is TGTGCCAGCAGTTACTCCGGACAGGGGGCTGGGGAGCAGTACTTC. This codes for CASSYSGQGAGEQYF.

About this clonotype itself: Mismatch with germline at one junction end may stem from a read error. The J gene is TRBJ2-3, the V gene TRBV6-5; D unresolved. Germline CDR1 is MNHEY and CDR2 is SVGAGI. CDR3 size: 13 residues. The DNA for the CDR3 is TGTGCAAGCAGTTTCTATCCCGGGGATACGCAGTATTTT. Its protein product is CASSFYPGDTQYF.

The chain employs TRBV29-1 and TRBJ2-3; 9 bases fit TRBD2. Germline assignment: CDR1 SQVTM and CDR2 ANQGSEA. The CDR3 covers 16 residues. Losses at the gene ends were 3 bases for V and 4 bases for J; bases not matched to a gene: 11. This CDR3 reads CSVETPAREGADTQYF. The CDR3 nucleotides read TGCAGCGTTGAGACCCCCGCGCGGGAGGGAGCAGATACGCAGTATTTT.

This clonotype was detected many times. V is TRBV12-3 or TRBV12-4 and J is TRBJ1-5; 7 bases are shared with TRBD1. This CDR3 has 14 amino acids. With V trimmed by 6 bases and J by 1 base, 3 bases remained unmatched. The DNA for the CDR3 is TGTGCCAGCAGACAGGGGCACAGCAATCAGCCCCAGCATTTT. Translating gives CASRQGHSNQPQHF.

The rearrangement uses TRBV4-3 and TRBJ2-7, with D maybe TRBD1 (6 bases). The CDR3 consists of 14 residues. V shed 4 bases and J shed 5 bases, with 15 bases lying between them. The germline CDR1 and CDR2 sequences are LGHNA and YSLEER. Written as DNA, the CDR3 is TGCGCCAGCAGCCCAGACAGGAGACTCGACGAGCAGTACTTC. Residues: CASSPDRRLDEQYF.